This TCR beta chain was obtained from a study of blood T cell repertoires in COVID-19. Study in general: Samples of COVID-19 (acute and convalescent) were obtained from the United States, Italy and Spain. In each case, the material was cDNA or gDNA derived from T cells, B-cell-depleted T cells, or PBMCs.

This clone was detected only a few times. Germline V CDR1 and CDR2: MNHEY, SVGAGI. V shed 4 bases and J 6 bases; nucleotides not matched to a gene: 10. This CDR3 region has 15 residues. Study processing details: Reference gene primer amplification yielded estimated nucleated cell counts. Sequencing used immunoSEQ multiplex PCR; TCRdb keeps in-frame clones, though not all of them. That table is the source of V, J and clone size, and D and trimming were worked out from the DNA. The table has about 160,000 clones, around 90% seen once. The sequencing input was peripheral blood. This chain links TRBV6-5 with TRBJ2-5; 8 bases match TRBD2. The sequence was collected from a woman aged 60 to 75 who had recovered from COVID-19. CDR3 in amino acids: CASSSRGGLPQTQYF. As DNA, the CDR3 is TGTGCCAGCAGTTCACGGGGGGGACTACCCCAGACCCAGTACTTC.